These T cell receptor beta chains were read from a single sample in a study of CD8+ T cells in alopecia areata. Data came from immunoSEQ multiplex PCR; TCRdb stores just in-frame clones and leaves some out. The sample has about 97,000 clones; 41% are singletons. Sequenced material: CD4+ T cells sorted from blood. The receptors here all came from a human donor with alopecia areata. Each CDR3 is given with its conserved first and last residue. D genes are given only for firm matches. A row's size may be missing; if present it is once, few, many or a size class.

J | D | V | size | DNA | CDR3
TRBJ2-3 | . | TRBV4-1 | . | TGCGCCAGCAGCCGAAATTCCCATGATGCAGATACGCAGTATTTT | CASSRNSHDADTQYF
TRBJ2-5 | TRBD1 | TRBV25-1 | . | TGTGCCAGCAGCCTACAGGGGGCGAAGACCCAGTACTTC | CASSLQGAKTQYF
TRBJ2-3 | . | TRBV29-1 | . | TGCAGCGTGGGCCGCCGGGAGCCGAGCACAGATACGCAGTATTTT | CSVGRREPSTDTQYF
TRBJ1-6 | . | TRBV6-5 | . | TGTGCCAGCAGTTGGTCAGGGATAAATTCACCCCTCCACTTT | CASSWSGINSPLHF
TRBJ2-3 | . | TRBV5-5 | few | TGTGCCAGCAGCTTGGCCTTCTACACAGATACGCAGTATTTT | CASSLAFYTDTQYF
TRBJ1-1 | TRBD1 | TRBV4-1 | . | TGCGCCAGCAGCCCCAGGACAGGGGGTCGCACTGAAGCTTTCTTT | CASSPRTGGRTEAFF
TRBJ2-7 | . | TRBV29-1 | medium-sized | TGCAGCGTCACAGGGACCAACGGACAGAGTTACGAGCAGTACTTC | CSVTGTNGQSYEQYF
TRBJ1-5 | . | TRBV25-1 | . | TGTGCCAGCAGTGATTCCGGGACCAATCAGCCCCAGCATTTT | CASSDSGTNQPQHF
TRBJ2-7 | TRBD2 | TRBV27 | . | TGTGCCAGCAGTTTAAAATCTAGCGGGGGTTACGAGCAGTACTTC | CASSLKSSGGYEQYF
TRBJ1-2 | . | TRBV5-1 | . | TGCGCCAGCAGCTTTAATAGGAACTATGGCTACACCTTC | CASSFNRNYGYTF
TRBJ1-5 | . | TRBV19 | . | TGTGCCGCCGACAAATATAGCAATCAGCCCCAGCATTTT | CAADKYSNQPQHF
TRBJ2-5 | . | TRBV2 | . | TGTGCCAGCAGAGAAGAGACCCAGTACTTC | CASREETQYF
TRBJ2-7 | TRBD2 | TRBV6-1 | . | TGTGCCAGCATATCATGGACTAGCGGGAGGTTCGAGCAGTACTTC | CASISWTSGRFEQYF
TRBJ2-5 | TRBD1 | TRBV7-9 | few | TGTGCCAGCAGCCCAGGACAGGACCACCAAGAGACCCAGTACTTC | CASSPGQDHQETQYF